The 25 T cell receptor beta chains below come from one sample, sequenced in a study of cytomegalovirus exposure and HLA in healthy donors. The PCR employed 60 Vbeta primers together with 13 Jbeta primers. Assay: immunoSEQ multiplex PCR; the TCRdb copy retains only in-frame clones and omits some. Of roughly 52,000 clones in the sample, 45% to 70% were seen once. Sequencing was performed on PBMCs. These receptors were taken from a human donor in good health.

This clone has only one observation. This rearrangement joins TRBV6-1 to TRBJ1-2, with a tentative D call TRBD1 (6 bases). The CDR3 loop spans 12 amino acids. Germline V lookup: CDR1 MNHNS, CDR2 SASEGT. With 10 bases removed from V and 6 bases from J, the gap between germline ends came to 15 bases. CDR3 residues: CATYQGTHGYTF. The CDR3 DNA is TGTGCCACCTATCAGGGGACCCATGGCTACACCTTC.

This CDR3 reads CASSLGDRTDTQYF. In DNA form, the CDR3 reads TGTGCCAGCAGCTTAGGCGACAGAACAGATACGCAGTATTTT. J is TRBJ2-3 and V is TRBV7-8; D is possibly TRBD1 (5 bases). Trimming took 1 base from V and 3 from J, leaving 8 bases between them. Germline V gene data show CDR1 as SGHVS and CDR2 as FQNEAQ. The CDR3 length is 14 residues.

The chain uses TRBV6-6 and TRBJ2-1; 8 bases agree with TRBD1. The CDR3 runs 15 residues. V dropped 8 bases and J dropped 7; count of bases not matched to a gene: 13. CDR1 is MNHNY and CDR2 is SVGAGI in the germline V gene (reference sequence). CDR3 region: CASSDGQGARNEQFF. The CDR3 DNA follows: TGTGCCAGCTCCGACGGGCAGGGGGCTCGAAATGAGCAGTTCTTC.

This clone occurred a few times. The rearrangement joins TRBV5-1 to TRBJ2-1; 8 bases agree with TRBD2. In germline, CDR1 is SGHRS, CDR2 YFSETQ. This CDR3 is built from 16 residues. V was clipped by 0 bases and J by 2 bases; unmatched bases: 4. DNA for the CDR3: TGCGCCAGCAGCTTGGGCGGGGGGACCCCCTACAATGAGCAGTTCTTC. It yields the protein CASSLGGGTPYNEQFF.

The chain uses TRBV19 and TRBJ2-6, with D possibly matching TRBD2 (5 bases). CDR1 is LNHDA and CDR2 is SQIVND in the germline V gene (reference sequence). The CDR3 loop spans 16 amino acids. Trimming shortened V by 5 bases and J by 4 bases, and 15 bases separated the two germline ends. The DNA of the CDR3 is TGTGCCAGTAGTTCCGCAAGGGAGCCCGGGGCCAACGTCCTGACTTTC. It codes for CASSSAREPGANVLTF.

The chain combines TRBV2 with TRBJ1-3; D may be TRBD1 (5 bases). The V end was cut by 1 base, the J end by 7 bases, with 11 bases between. This CDR3 spans 14 amino acids. Germline V gene sequence: CDR1 SNHLY, CDR2 FYNNEI. CDR3 nucleotides: TGTGCCAGCAGTGAAGATGGTAGGGGTAACACCATATATTTT. Its translation is CASSEDGRGNTIYF.

The rearrangement links TRBV9 to TRBJ2-7; TRBD2 might be the D (5 bases). Per the germline V gene, CDR1 is SGDLS and CDR2 is YYNGEE. The CDR3 runs 13 residues. V dropped 2 bases and J dropped 3 bases, with 9 bases sitting between them. The CDR3 DNA follows: TGTGCCAGCAGCGTTTCCGGGATCTACGAGCAGTACTTC. It specifies CASSVSGIYEQYF.

This chain uses TRBV18 with TRBJ2-1; 12 nucleotides line up with TRBD1. From germline, CDR1 is KGHSH and CDR2 LQKENI. Trimming took 3 bases from V and 10 from J; bases not matched to a gene: 10. The CDR3 covers 16 residues. CDR3 bases: TGTGCCAGCTCACCGGGGGGACAGGGGGCGAGTAGGGAGCAGTTCTTC. This translates into CASSPGGQGASREQFF. Full variable domain (outside the CDR3, taken from reference TRBV18 and TRBJ2-1): NAGVMQNPRHLVRRRGQEARLRCSPMKGHSHVYWYRQLPEEGLKFMVYLQKENIIDESGMPKERFSAEFPKEGPSILRIQQVVRGDSAAYFCASSPGGQGASREQFFGPGTRLTVL.

This chain uses TRBV4-3 with TRBJ1-5; the D is unclear. With 0 bases removed from V and 7 bases from J, the gap between germline ends came to 13 bases. Germline CDR1 reads LGHNA; CDR2 reads YSLEER. This CDR3 is 15 amino acids long. The DNA for the CDR3 is TGCGCCAGCAGCCAAGATCCGGGCGGAGGGCAGCCCCAGCATTTT. It is translated as CASSQDPGGGQPQHF.

The rearrangement joins TRBV2 to TRBJ2-2; D gene uncertain. The germline V and J ends were trimmed by 5 bases and 3 bases, with 7 bases remaining between them. The CDR3 totals 13 residues. The germline V gene encodes CDR1 SNHLY and CDR2 FYNNEI. DNA of the CDR3: TGTGCCAGCAGTTCAGCGTACACCGGGGAGCTGTTTTTT. It yields the protein CASSSAYTGELFF.

This clone was seen only a few times. The chain is built from TRBV6-5 and TRBJ1-1; TRBD1 matches at 9 bases. J lost 1 base, V lost 5 bases, and 2 bases had no gene match. The CDR3 is 14 amino acids. Germline V gives CDR1 MNHEY, CDR2 SVGAGI. The CDR3 DNA follows: TGTGCCAGCAGTGAGGGACAGGGGAACACTGAAGCTTTCTTT. This codes for CASSEGQGNTEAFF.

V usage is TRBV27 and J usage is TRBJ1-3, with TRBD1 matching over 10 bases. The CDR3 totals 15 residues. Trimming took 2 bases from V and 5 from J; bases not matched to a gene: 3. Germline V gene data show CDR1 as MNHEY and CDR2 as SMNVEV (reference sequence). CDR3 in amino acids: CASSLRGQGRNTIYF. The CDR3 nucleotides read TGTGCCAGCAGTTTAAGGGGACAGGGGAGAAACACCATATATTTT.

This chain connects TRBV5-4 to TRBJ1-2; D uncertain. CDR1 and CDR2 from the germline V gene are SGHNT and YYREEE (reference sequence). There are 15 residues in the CDR3. V was clipped by 0 bases and J by 1 base, with 10 bases between them. For the CDR3, the DNA is TGTGCCAGCAGCTTGGACCCCGAGGGTAACTATGGCTACACCTTC. Amino acid sequence: CASSLDPEGNYGYTF.

This clone was seen just once. The J gene is TRBJ2-3, the V gene TRBV4-1, with a possible D match to TRBD1 (5 bases). Germline-derived CDR1 and CDR2 are MGHRA and YSYEKL. The V gene lost 0 bases and the J gene lost 3 bases, with 25 bases spanning the gap. The CDR3 sequence is 20 residues long. The CDR3 here is CASSQEPGERTPWLTDTQYF. The CDR3 DNA sequence: TGCGCCAGCAGCCAAGAACCAGGAGAAAGGACACCCTGGTTAACAGATACGCAGTATTTT.

The V gene is TRBV2, the J gene TRBJ2-1, with 7 bases that match TRBD2. The CDR3 totals 13 residues. CDR1 and CDR2 (germline): SNHLY, FYNNEI. V lost 7 bases to trimming and J lost 6 bases; unmatched junction nucleotides: 6. In DNA, the CDR3 is TGTGCCAGCATGGGCGGGGGATCCAATGAGCAGTTCTTC. This sequence encodes CASMGGGSNEQFF.

The chain recombines TRBV2 with TRBJ1-2; 7 bases match TRBD1. From germline, CDR1 is SNHLY and CDR2 FYNNEI. V gave up 6 bases and J gave up 3 bases; unmatched junction bases: 7. The length of the CDR3 is 14 residues. The CDR3 region is CASRGDDRDYGYTF. The CDR3 nucleotides read TGTGCCAGCAGAGGAGATGACAGGGACTATGGCTACACCTTC.

This clone showed up just a few times. CDR3 sequence (DNA): TGTGCCAGCAGCTTATCTAATAGCAATCAGCCCCAGCATTTT. Amino acids: CASSLSNSNQPQHF. V is TRBV7-8 and J is TRBJ1-5; the D is unclear. Trimming took 2 bases from V and 0 from J, leaving 5 bases between them. The CDR3 covers 14 residues. Germline CDR1 and CDR2: SGHVS and FQNEAQ.

The chain couples TRBV7-2 to TRBJ1-4; 7 nucleotides line up with TRBD1. V shed 8 bases and J 4 bases; nucleotides not matched to a gene: 7. Germline-derived CDR1 and CDR2 are SGHTA and FQGNSA. This CDR3 has 14 residues. CDR3 in amino acids: CASQRAGGNEKLFF. The CDR3 DNA reads TGTGCCAGCCAGAGGGCAGGGGGTAATGAAAAACTGTTTTTT.

The J gene is TRBJ2-7, the V gene TRBV7-2; D possibly corresponds to TRBD1 (8 bases). The CDR3 consists of 14 residues. CDR1 SGHTA and CDR2 FQGNSA come from the germline V gene. V lost 6 bases, J lost 3 bases, and 15 bases lay in between. This CDR3 is CASSGQGGIYEQYF. CDR3 sequence (DNA): TGTGCCAGCAGTGGACAGGGAGGGATCTACGAGCAGTACTTC.

The V gene is TRBV30, the J gene TRBJ1-1; D might be TRBD1 (5 bases). Germline V gene lookup returns CDR1 GTSNPN and CDR2 SVGIG (reference sequence). V was shortened by 2 bases and J by 2 bases, with 6 bases between the two germline ends. The CDR3 loop spans 12 amino acids. The CDR3 DNA follows: TGTGCCTGGAGTCAGGGAAACACTGAAGCTTTCTTT. The encoded protein is CAWSQGNTEAFF.

V usage is TRBV7-2 and J usage is TRBJ1-2; 8 nucleotides align to TRBD1. Germline V lookup: CDR1 SGHTA, CDR2 FQGNSA. CDR3 size: 14 residues. The junction had 11 bases not matched to a gene; V was cut back by 6 bases and J by 8 bases. The DNA of the CDR3 is TGTGCCAGCAGGTCAGGGGGCCTGGTTTCCGGCTACACCTTC. This codes for CASRSGGLVSGYTF.

The genes are TRBV19 and TRBJ2-1; 10 bases align to TRBD2. The germline V gene has CDR1 LNHDA and CDR2 SQIVND (reference sequence). V trimming: 1 base; J trimming: 5 bases; junction bases outside the gene matches: 11. The CDR3 length is 18 residues. CDR3 sequence (DNA): TGTGCCAGTAGTATAGGTTGGAGCGGGGGGGCTAAGGACAATGAGCAGTTCTTC. Its protein product is CASSIGWSGGAKDNEQFF.

V is TRBV6-1 and J is TRBJ1-1; D ambiguous. This CDR3 spans 15 amino acids. Germline assignment: CDR1 MNHNS and CDR2 SASEGT. Deletions cut 2 bases from V and 5 bases from J, with 15 bases between. The CDR3 DNA follows: TGTGCCAGCAGTGAAAGGGTGGGAGGAAGGACTGAAGCTTTCTTT. This sequence encodes CASSERVGGRTEAFF.

The chain carries TRBV6-5 and TRBJ1-5; 9 bases line up with TRBD1. The CDR3 spans 14 residues. Germline CDR1 reads MNHEY; CDR2 reads SVGAGI. V was pared by 6 bases and J by 9 bases, with 9 bases of the junction left unmatched. For the CDR3, the DNA is TGTGCCAGCAGAAAGGGACAGGGAGTTGGGCCCCAGCATTTT. The encoded protein is CASRKGQGVGPQHF.

This chain uses TRBV5-6 with TRBJ1-2, with D perhaps matching TRBD1 (5 bases). Trimming removed 4 bases at V and 4 bases at J, with 17 bases between. Germline V CDR1 and CDR2: SGHDT, YYEEEE. The CDR3 covers 15 residues. CDR3 in DNA: TGTGCCAGCAGCGATTTACGGACACCGCCCTATGGCTACACCTTC. This codes for CASSDLRTPPYGYTF.